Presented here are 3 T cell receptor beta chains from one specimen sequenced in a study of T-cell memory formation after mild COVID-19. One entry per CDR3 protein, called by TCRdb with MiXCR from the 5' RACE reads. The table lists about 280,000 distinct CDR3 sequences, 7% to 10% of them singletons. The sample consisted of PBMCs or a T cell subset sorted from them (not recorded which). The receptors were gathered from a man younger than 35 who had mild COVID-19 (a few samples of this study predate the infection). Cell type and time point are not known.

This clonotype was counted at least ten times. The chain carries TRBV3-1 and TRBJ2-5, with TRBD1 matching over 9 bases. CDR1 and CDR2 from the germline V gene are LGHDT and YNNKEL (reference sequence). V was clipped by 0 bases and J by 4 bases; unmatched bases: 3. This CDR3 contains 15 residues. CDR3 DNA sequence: TGTGCCAGCAGCCAAGACGGACAGGGGAGAGAGACCCAGTACTTC. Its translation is CASSQDGQGRETQYF.

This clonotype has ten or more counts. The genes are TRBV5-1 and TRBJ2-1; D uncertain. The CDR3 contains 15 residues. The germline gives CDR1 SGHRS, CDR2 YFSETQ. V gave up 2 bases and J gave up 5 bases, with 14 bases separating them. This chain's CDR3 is CASSFGRPKDNEQFF. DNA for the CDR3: TGCGCCAGCAGCTTCGGCAGACCTAAGGACAATGAGCAGTTCTTC.

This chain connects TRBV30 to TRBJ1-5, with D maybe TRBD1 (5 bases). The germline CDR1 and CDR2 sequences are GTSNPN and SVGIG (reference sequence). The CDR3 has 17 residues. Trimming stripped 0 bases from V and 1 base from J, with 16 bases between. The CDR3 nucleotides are TGTGCCTGGAGTGTAGACCGCGGGGGTCGAAGCAATCAGCCCCAGCATTTT. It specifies CAWSVDRGGRSNQPQHF.